The 13 T cell receptor beta chains in this list originate from one sample, sequenced in a study of shared clonotypes between healthy human individuals. Produced via immunoSEQ multiplex PCR; TCRdb's table is partial and in-frame only. The sample contains more than 2 million clones, under 97% of which appear only once. The sequenced material came from naive CD4+ T cells sorted from blood. Regarding subset: CD45RA+ positively selected. Source of these receptors: a man in his late teens or twenties in good health.

The chain recombines TRBV30 with TRBJ1-2; 8 bases map to TRBD1. The CDR3 loop spans 15 amino acids. Germline-derived CDR1 and CDR2 are GTSNPN and SVGIG (reference sequence). After removal of 5 bases from V and 5 bases from J, the junction contained 13 bases not matched to a gene. The CDR3 DNA sequence: TGTGCCTGGGACAGGGGACGGACGACAGTTTATGGCTACACCTTC. Translation gives CAWDRGRTTVYGYTF.

In the case of this clone: Germline is not matched at one junction end, which may reflect a read error. V gene TRBV7-7 combines with J gene TRBJ2-2; D is perhaps TRBD2 (5 bases). The CDR3 runs 15 residues. Germline V gene sequence: CDR1 SSHAT, CDR2 FNYEAQ (reference sequence). CDR3 nucleotides: TGTGCTAGCAGCTCGGACGGAGGAAACACCGGGGAGCTGTTTTTT. Protein product: CASSSDGGNTGELFF.

This sequence joins TRBV5-4 and TRBJ1-1; the D is unclear. This CDR3 comprises 12 residues. Germline values: CDR1 SGHNT, CDR2 YYREEE (reference sequence). V shed 0 bases and J shed 3 bases, with 3 bases lying between them. The CDR3 DNA is TGTGCCAGCAGCTTGGTGGACACTGAAGCTTTCTTT. It translates to CASSLVDTEAFF. Complete variable domain (other parts from reference TRBV5-4 and TRBJ1-1): ETGVTQSPTHLIKTRGQQVTLRCSSQSGHNTVSWYQQALGQGPQFIFQYYREEENGRGNFPPRFSGLQFPNYSSELNVNALELDDSALYLCASSLVDTEAFFGQGTRLTVV.

The chain uses TRBV18 and TRBJ1-6, with D possibly matching TRBD1 (5 bases). The CDR3 runs to 16 residues. V lost 2 bases and J 9 bases, leaving 17 bases between the germline ends. CDR1 is KGHSH, CDR2 LQKENI, per germline. CDR3 nucleotide sequence: TGTGCCAGCTCACCAATAGGGGACCTTTGGGGTTCACCCCTCCACTTT. This encodes CASSPIGDLWGSPLHF.

The chain joins TRBV6-6 to TRBJ2-2; 7 bases agree with TRBD1. The CDR3 contains 15 residues. Germline loops: CDR1 MNHNY, CDR2 SVGAGI (reference sequence). V shed 6 bases and J 3 bases; nucleotides not matched to a gene: 7. CDR3 in DNA: TGTGCCAGCAGACTATCCGGGACAGACACCGGGGAGCTGTTTTTT. Residues: CASRLSGTDTGELFF.

The chain uses TRBV6-6 and TRBJ1-6; D unclear. V was shortened by 5 bases and J by 4 bases, with 12 bases between the two germline ends. CDR3 length: 15 amino acids. Germline CDR1 and CDR2: MNHNY and SVGAGI (reference sequence). In nucleotides, the CDR3 is TGTGCCAGCAGTGAGACGGAAATTTATAATTCACCCCTCCACTTT. Its translation is CASSETEIYNSPLHF.

V gene TRBV18 combines with J gene TRBJ2-1, with D possibly called TRBD1 or TRBD2 (6 bases each). The CDR3 has 15 residues. Trimming left V 3 bases short and J 2 bases short, with 11 bases between. Germline V gene data show CDR1 as KGHSH and CDR2 as LQKENI. The CDR3 DNA reads TGTGCCAGCTCACCTTGGAGGGGGGCCTACAATGAGCAGTTCTTC. It is translated as CASSPWRGAYNEQFF.

The chain combines TRBV5-1 with TRBJ1-2; D is perhaps TRBD1 (5 bases). Trimming took off 0 bases at V and 4 bases at J, with 13 bases between the two ends. Germline-derived CDR1 and CDR2 are SGHRS and YFSETQ. The CDR3 is made up of 15 amino acids. The CDR3 DNA follows: TGCGCCAGCAGCTTGGTGGGGCGGGAATTCTATGGCTACACCTTC. Translating gives CASSLVGREFYGYTF.

CDR3 amino acids: CASKEGSFGTQYF. The CDR3 nucleotides are TGTGCCAGCAAGGAGGGTTCTTTTGGGACCCAGTACTTC. The genes are TRBV27 and TRBJ2-5; tentatively, D is TRBD2 (6 bases). V was clipped by 7 bases and J by 7 bases, with 16 bases between them. Germline values: CDR1 MNHEY, CDR2 SMNVEV (reference sequence). CDR3 length: 13 residues.

The rearrangement links TRBV7-2 to TRBJ2-1; 10 bases map to TRBD2. Germline-derived CDR1 and CDR2 are SGHTA and FQGNSA. This CDR3 is 15 amino acids long. With V trimmed by 5 bases and J by 1 base, 2 bases remained unmatched. CDR3 bases: TGTGCCAGCAGCGTTAGCGGGGGGTCCTACAATGAGCAGTTCTTC. Encoded protein: CASSVSGGSYNEQFF. The full variable domain, completed using reference TRBV7-2 and TRBJ2-1, is GAGVSQSPSNKVTEKGKDVELRCDPISGHTALYWYRQSLGQGLEFLIYFQGNSAPDKSGLPSDRFSAERTGGSVSTLTIQRTQQEDSAVYLCASSVSGGSYNEQFFGPGTRLTVL.

The V gene is TRBV27, the J gene TRBJ1-4, with TRBD1 matching 8 bases. The germline V gene encodes CDR1 MNHEY and CDR2 SMNVEV (reference sequence). V trimming: 6 bases; J trimming: 8 bases; junction bases outside the gene matches: 11. The CDR3 loop spans 15 amino acids. Here the CDR3 reads CASRQLDRAGEKLFF. CDR3 coding DNA: TGTGCCAGCAGACAATTGGACAGGGCGGGGGAAAAACTGTTTTTT.

This clone was observed a few times. The sample contains more than one DNA sequence encoding this CDR3. The V and J genes are TRBV2 and TRBJ2-5; 15 bases align to TRBD2. With 6 bases clipped from V and 5 bases from J, the junction kept 7 bases outside the gene matches. The CDR3 consists of 16 residues. Germline lookup yields CDR1 SNHLY and CDR2 FYNNEI. The CDR3 loop reads CASRTGLAGGGETQYF. The CDR3 region has the DNA TGTGCCAGCAGAACGGGACTAGCGGGGGGAGGGGAGACCCAGTACTTC.

The chain employs TRBV5-4 and TRBJ2-1, with 11 nucleotides matching TRBD2. CDR1 and CDR2 (germline): SGHNT, YYREEE (reference sequence). CDR3 size: 16 residues. Unmatched junction bases numbered 9, after V lost 1 base and J lost 9 bases. The CDR3 DNA is TGTGCCAGCAGCTTGCAGATTAGCGGGGGGGCGGCTGAGCAGTTCTTC. This sequence encodes CASSLQISGGAAEQFF. The variable domain in full, completed from reference TRBV5-4 and TRBJ2-1, reads ETGVTQSPTHLIKTRGQQVTLRCSSQSGHNTVSWYQQALGQGPQFIFQYYREEENGRGNFPPRFSGLQFPNYSSELNVNALELDDSALYLCASSLQISGGAAEQFFGPGTRLTVL.